This TCR beta chain was captured in a study of T cells after yellow fever vaccination. On the study more broadly: The fractions with low cell numbers were processed using SMART-Seq v4 Ultra Low Input.

Study-wide results and caveats: Clonotype sharing between CD4 and CD8 compartments was small.

This clonotype was detected only a few times. What it recognizes is unknown. By 5'RACE template switching, TCR cDNA was produced, with a universal primer site and UMIs added in the process. TCRdb analysed the 5' RACE reads with MiXCR anew, one entry per CDR3 protein. Here the sample spans over 200,000 distinct CDR3 sequences, approximately 6.3% being singletons. Germline V lookup: CDR1 MNHNS, CDR2 SASEGT. The CDR3 is 15 residues long. J gave up 2 bases and V 7 bases, and 8 bases lay outside the gene matches. The V call is TRBV6-1, the J call TRBJ2-5, with TRBD1 matching over 9 bases. The starting material was CD4+ T cells sorted from PBMCs, obtained on the day of the yellow fever booster vaccination. The TCR comes from a man aged 30 to 45 who received the YFV17D yellow fever vaccine. As DNA, the CDR3 is TGTGCCAGCAAAAATCCCGGGACAGGGCAAGAGACCCAGTACTTC. Translated: CASKNPGTGQETQYF.